The clone carrying this TCR beta chain was counted ten times or more. Antigen unknown. The CDR3 spans 14 residues. V was shortened by 2 bases and J by 0 bases, with 7 bases between the two germline ends. Germline V gene sequence: CDR1 SGHTA, CDR2 FQGTGA. It was by quantitative 5'-RACE with molecular barcodes that TCR beta libraries were made. TCRdb re-analysed the 5' RACE reads in MiXCR, keeping a single row per CDR3 protein. The table shows roughly 300,000 distinct CDR3 sequences, with around 8% occurring only once. This sample is part of a study of CD8 T cells in ankylosing spondylitis. Study results and caveats: There was a TCR beta motif, made of eight highly homologous variants, that appeared characteristic of ankylosing spondylitis blood. Relatively scarce in peripheral blood, disease-linked clones were CD8+. Researchers reportedly found disease-linked clones significantly enriched in matched ankylosing spondylitis synovial fluid.

This TCR was sampled from a male donor with ankylosing spondylitis. The sample consisted of blood, either unsorted or a sorted T cell fraction (not recorded which). The rearrangement uses TRBV7-3 and TRBJ1-1; D gene uncertain. CDR3 bases: TGTGCCAGCAGCTTATCCGCGGTGAACACTGAAGCTTTCTTT. Protein product: CASSLSAVNTEAFF.